This T cell receptor beta chain was documented in a study of blood T cell repertoires in COVID-19 (TCRdb year 2020). About the investigation overall: Samples covering the acute and convalescent phases of COVID-19 were provided by collaborators in the United States, Italy and Spain. The prospective study material was composed of cDNA or gDNA derived from T cells, B-cell-depleted T cells, or PBMCs. The dataset comprised deeply sampled blood TCRbeta repertoires from subjects exposed to, actively infected with, or recovered from COVID-19. The repertoires were released in a freely available public database meant as a resource for research on the immune response to SARS-CoV-2. Samples came from the ongoing ImmuneRACE study (first 160 participants) plus 1,254 subjects from 6 global collaborators. Sample metadata almost always included a de-identified subject ID, COVID-19 status, age in years and sex. Where HLA class I and class II types were available, the types were taken from metadata supplied by the sample provider, not from assay-based typing. Summary of the overall study and its limitations: Clinical and demographic metadata were provided uncurated, with the amount varying by source and participant.

This clone was recorded once. Its antigen is still unknown. Nothing much larger sits one base from this clone, and base qualities are not available. In the prospective study, participants were roughly 18 to 100 years old, resided in fewer than 25 geographic areas of the United States, and were enrolled through a virtual design. In the prospective study, cohorts were assigned on the basis of participant-reported clinical history obtained from a screening survey and a study questionnaire. Recovered participants in ImmuneRACE Cohort 3 were defined by two consecutive negative NP/OP PCR tests, clearance by a healthcare professional, or resolution of symptoms. Mobile phlebotomists in the prospective study collected whole blood, serum and a nasopharyngeal or oropharyngeal swab from every participant. Over a roughly 2-month period, participants in the prospective study had the option of providing additional blood draws and questionnaires. Before DNA extraction, blood samples from the prospective study were shipped at room temperature or frozen.

CDR1 and CDR2 are read off the germline V gene as SGHDN and FVKESK. Germline trimming: 6 bases from V, 3 bases from J; junction bases outside gene matches: 0. From its cysteine to its phenylalanine, the CDR3 spans 13 amino acids. The sequence is cut down to CDR3 DNA, 39 bases in frame from base 1. The immunoSEQ Assay, a bias-controlled multiplex PCR, was used to amplify TCRbeta CDR3 regions from genomic DNA. As for the authors' bioinformatics: The number of nucleated cells in each sample was estimated by amplification of reference gene primers within the assay. To quantify the absolute abundance of each unique TCRbeta CDR3 rearrangement, sequence reads were collapsed and filtered. For each sample, productive Simpson clonality was calculated by taking the square root of Simpson's diversity index across productive rearrangements. The table comes from immuneACCESS by way of TCRdb, which keeps in-frame sequences with V and J called. Part of the clones is missing from these tables; in studies checked, under half for an unresolved V gene and the rest for unknown reasons. V and J calls and clone size are copied from that table; D and trimming were computed from the DNA. This sample lists roughly 230,000 clones; roughly four fifths were detected once. The ten largest clones take up about 3% of the sample.

Sequenced sample: PBMCs or T cells enriched from blood (not recorded which). The chain is encoded by TRBV14 joined to TRBJ2-3; 10 bases in the junction line up with TRBD2. The TCR was taken from a middle-aged man who had recovered from COVID-19. In nucleotides, the sequence is TGTGCCAGCAGGGGACTAGCGACAGATACGCAGTATTTT. Protein translation: CASRGLATDTQYF.